The clone carrying this T cell receptor (beta chain) was counted at least ten times. What it recognizes is unknown. This sample is drawn from a study of T cells in Graves' hyperthyroidism and ophthalmopathy. Study context: At the time of initial diagnosis and before any treatment, peripheral blood was collected.

TCR beta CDR3 sequences were amplified from RNA transcripts. Primed by the HTBI set, a first-round RT-PCR was run on the TCR CDR3. Via MiXCR, TCRdb re-called the multiplex PCR reads, giving one row per CDR3 protein. Of 300,000 to 500,000 distinct CDR3 sequences listed, more than 13% were seen once; the top ten hold 32%. Germline V gene sequence: CDR1 DFQATT, CDR2 SNEGSKA (reference sequence). The CDR3 extends over 14 amino acids. V gave up 3 bases and J gave up 1 base, with 10 bases separating them. General study points: Model output signaled ophthalmopathy a median around 5.9 months ahead of onset. Most thyroid clonotypes expanded above 0.001 were also detected in blood.

The sequenced material came from blood. The chain links TRBV20-1 to TRBJ1-5, with D maybe TRBD1 (5 bases). The clonotype was recovered from a woman aged 30 to 39 with Graves' hyperthyroidism. The CDR3 reads CSARGDRSNQPQHF. The CDR3 DNA is TGCAGTGCTAGGGGAGACAGAAGCAATCAGCCCCAGCATTTT.